Below, 19 T cell receptor beta chains from the same sample are listed, as sequenced in a study of shared clonotypes between healthy human individuals. Only in-frame clones appear in the TCRdb table, and some are missing; sequencing was by immunoSEQ multiplex PCR. Altogether approximately 2.3 million clones are present, roughly 93% being singletons, with the ten largest covering 0.39%. Material for sequencing was naive CD4+ T cells from PBMCs. Subset denoted: CD45RA+ positively selected. The receptors stem from a man younger than 30 in good health. Some clones in this sample may be carry-over from other donors' samples.

This clone is a singleton in its sample. This chain joins TRBV7-3 and TRBJ2-1; unclear D gene. Trimming shortened V by 1 base and J by 7 bases, and 8 bases separated the two germline ends. From germline, CDR1 is SGHTA and CDR2 FQGTGA. The CDR3 spans 13 residues. The CDR3 region is CASSLNIRNEQFF. CDR3 bases: TGTGCCAGCAGCTTAAATATCAGGAATGAGCAGTTCTTC.

The chain couples TRBV7-9 to TRBJ2-1; 9 positions match TRBD2. Germline CDR1 is SEHNR and CDR2 is FQNEAQ (reference sequence). Trimming cost V 3 bases and J 7 bases; bases outside gene matches: 7. This CDR3 is 15 amino acids long. The CDR3 is CASSLASGIWNEQFF. The CDR3 coding sequence is TGTGCCAGCAGCTTGGCTAGCGGGATCTGGAATGAGCAGTTCTTC. The whole variable domain, filled in from reference TRBV7-9 and TRBJ2-1, reads DTGVSQNPRHKITKRGQNVTFRCDPISEHNRLYWYRQTLGQGPEFLTYFQNEAQLEKSRLLSDRFSAERPKGSFSTLEIQRTEQGDSAMYLCASSLASGIWNEQFFGPGTRLTVL.

This rearrangement joins TRBV27 to TRBJ1-1, with 7 bases identical to TRBD1. CDR1 and CDR2 from the germline V gene are MNHEY and SMNVEV (reference sequence). This CDR3 region has 13 residues. J gave up 7 bases and V 0 bases, and 2 bases lay outside the gene matches. Here the CDR3 reads CASSLSGGYEAFF. CDR3 coding DNA: TGTGCCAGCAGTTTATCAGGGGGCTATGAAGCTTTCTTT.

The chain's CDR3 is CASRKRTDNEQFF. CDR3 DNA: TGTGCCAGCAGGAAACGGACAGATAATGAGCAGTTCTTC. V usage is TRBV27 and J usage is TRBJ2-1; D perhaps matches TRBD1 (6 bases). Trimming cost V 6 bases and J 7 bases, with 13 bases left between them. The CDR3 contains 13 residues. From germline, CDR1 is MNHEY and CDR2 SMNVEV (reference sequence).

This clone appeared a single time. The chain combines TRBV10-3 with TRBJ2-1; D not certain. The germline V and J ends were trimmed by 0 bases and 0 bases, with 9 bases remaining between them. Germline V gene sequence: CDR1 ENHRY, CDR2 SYGVKD. This CDR3 has 16 residues. CDR3 sequence reads: CAISESFLSSYNEQFF. CDR3 nucleotides: TGTGCCATCAGTGAGTCCTTCCTGAGCTCCTACAATGAGCAGTTCTTC.

This chain uses TRBV11-2 with TRBJ2-7, with 8 bases fitting TRBD2. V lost 5 bases, J lost 6 bases, and 6 bases stayed unmatched. The CDR3 covers 13 residues. Germline V gives CDR1 SGHAT, CDR2 FQNNGV. The CDR3 here is CASSIGLAGEQYF. As DNA, the CDR3 is TGTGCCAGCAGCATTGGACTAGCTGGCGAGCAGTACTTC.

The chain recombines TRBV5-1 with TRBJ2-5, with TRBD2 matching over 10 bases. There are 14 residues in the CDR3. Trimming removed 5 bases from V and 2 bases from J; junction bases left unmatched: 3. The V gene's germline CDR1 is SGHRS and CDR2 YFSETQ. The CDR3 nucleotides read TGCGCCAGCAGGGAACTAGCGGGACAAGAGACCCAGTACTTC. It encodes CASRELAGQETQYF.

This clone has a handful of counts. This chain joins TRBV9 and TRBJ1-5; D unclear. This CDR3 spans 14 amino acids. V shed 0 bases and J shed 6 bases, with 10 bases lying between them. Germline V gene data show CDR1 as SGDLS and CDR2 as YYNGEE. CDR3 DNA sequence: TGTGCCAGCAGCGTAGCTGATGCGGGTCAGCCCCAGCATTTT. As protein: CASSVADAGQPQHF.

DNA of the CDR3: TGTGCCAGCAGCCGTAAACCGTCTAGCGGGAGCTACAATGAGCAGTTCTTC. It is translated as CASSRKPSSGSYNEQFF. The V and J genes are TRBV28 and TRBJ2-1; 10 bases are shared with TRBD2. Germline assignment: CDR1 MDHEN and CDR2 SYDVKM. The CDR3 spans 17 residues. The ends lost 6 bases at V and 3 bases at J; junction bases unmatched: 11.

This clone was detected only once. This rearrangement joins TRBV5-1 to TRBJ2-5; TRBD2 agrees at 10 bases. The CDR3 is 16 residues long. Germline V gene data show CDR1 as SGHRS and CDR2 as YFSETQ. The V segment lost 5 bases and the J segment 4 bases; nucleotides outside the gene matches: 11. The CDR3 region has the DNA TGCGCCAGCAGACCTATAGCGGGAGGCGCTGGAGAGACCCAGTACTTC. Amino acid sequence: CASRPIAGGAGETQYF.

The J gene is TRBJ2-7, the V gene TRBV4-1; 9 bases agree with TRBD1. CDR3 length equals 15 residues. CDR1 MGHRA and CDR2 YSYEKL come from the germline V gene. V was clipped by 3 bases and J by 5 bases; unmatched bases: 8. This CDR3 reads CASSHYRTGANEQYF. CDR3 DNA: TGCGCCAGCAGCCATTACAGGACAGGGGCAAACGAGCAGTACTTC.

The V call is TRBV6-5, the J call TRBJ1-2; D gene ambiguous. V was clipped by 6 bases and J by 8 bases, with 16 bases between them. The CDR3 consists of 13 residues. CDR1 is MNHEY, CDR2 SVGAGI, per germline. In DNA form, the CDR3 reads TGTGCCAGCAGGAGGCTCAGCCGAGGGGGCTACACCTTC. Translation: CASRRLSRGGYTF.

The V call is TRBV7-2, the J call TRBJ1-2; tentative D call: TRBD1 (5 bases). V lost 6 bases and J 5 bases, leaving 19 bases between the germline ends. CDR3 size: 15 residues. Germline V gene lookup returns CDR1 SGHTA and CDR2 FQGNSA. In nucleotides, the CDR3 is TGTGCCAGCAGTTCAGGGTTCGGGACTGGGTATGGCTACACCTTC. It yields the protein CASSSGFGTGYGYTF.

This chain joins TRBV30 and TRBJ1-4, with a tentative D call TRBD1 (5 bases). V was clipped by 4 bases and J by 3 bases, with 9 bases between them. CDR1 is GTSNPN, CDR2 SVGIG, per germline (reference sequence). The CDR3 runs 13 residues. As DNA, the CDR3 is TGTGCCTGGACGCCGGGACCTAATGAAAAACTGTTTTTT. Amino acid sequence: CAWTPGPNEKLFF.

The rearrangement joins TRBV29-1 to TRBJ2-7; 9 bases line up with TRBD1. V lost 6 bases, J lost 5 bases, and 14 bases stayed unmatched. Per the germline V gene, CDR1 is SQVTM and CDR2 is ANQGSEA. The CDR3 sequence is 15 residues long. CDR3 bases: TGCAGCGTGATACTTAGTGCGGGACAGGGAAACGAGCAGTACTTC. Translated: CSVILSAGQGNEQYF.

This rearrangement joins TRBV19 to TRBJ2-3; D not resolved. The CDR3 covers 15 residues. Trimming took off 8 bases at V and 0 bases at J, with 15 bases between the two ends. CDR1 and CDR2 from the germline V gene are LNHDA and SQIVND (reference sequence). Here the CDR3 reads CASASRKPSTDTQYF. The CDR3, as DNA: TGTGCCAGTGCTTCAAGAAAACCTAGCACAGATACGCAGTATTTT.

To note about this clone: Other DNA sequences of this sample code for an identical CDR3. V usage is TRBV25-1 and J usage is TRBJ2-7; a possible D gene is TRBD2 (5 bases). Per the germline V gene, CDR1 is MGHDK and CDR2 is SYGVNS. The CDR3 sequence is 13 residues long. V shed 4 bases and J shed 2 bases, with 9 bases lying between them. The CDR3 coding sequence is TGTGCCAGCAGTGTGCCGGGGACCTACGAGCAGTACTTC. Residues: CASSVPGTYEQYF.

CDR3 loop: CASTARLVGYNEQFF. DNA for the CDR3: TGTGCCAGCACTGCCAGGCTCGTCGGTTACAATGAGCAGTTCTTC. This chain links TRBV2 with TRBJ2-1; unclear D gene. CDR1 and CDR2 from the germline V gene are SNHLY and FYNNEI. The CDR3 has 15 residues. Deletions cut 7 bases from V and 4 bases from J, with 17 bases between. Filled out from reference TRBV2 and TRBJ2-1, the complete variable domain reads EPEVTQTPSHQVTQMGQEVILRCVPISNHLYFYWYRQILGQKVEFLVSFYNNEISEKSEIFDDQFSVERPDGSNFTLKIRSTKLEDSAMYFCASTARLVGYNEQFFGPGTRLTVL.

This chain uses TRBV10-3 with TRBJ2-2; TRBD1 aligns across 7 bases. The CDR3 contains 15 residues. Germline lookup yields CDR1 ENHRY and CDR2 SYGVKD. Unmatched junction bases numbered 10, after V lost 10 bases and J lost 2 bases. In DNA form, the CDR3 reads TGTGCCACCCGACAGGGAGAGCCTAACACCGGGGAGCTGTTTTTT. This translates into CATRQGEPNTGELFF.